The clone carrying this T cell receptor beta chain was seen many times. Antigen: not known. Unique molecular identifiers tagged individual cDNA molecules. TCRdb reprocessed the 5' RACE reads with MiXCR, giving one entry per CDR3 protein. This table holds roughly 41,000 distinct CDR3 sequences, around 6.1% found once. This sample stems from a study of early T cells in non-severe SARS-CoV-2 infection. About the study: The authors sequenced bulk RNA from unsorted whole blood, leaving chains unpaired.

The germline V gene encodes CDR1 SGHTA and CDR2 FQGNSA. J was trimmed by 4 bases and V by 4 bases; bases with no gene match: 2. CDR3 size: 13 residues. Notes on the study in general: Matching with VDJdb favored anti-spike CD8 responses (missing private and CD4 specificities).

Sequenced material: whole blood. The clonotype originates from an adult who was a healthcare worker with PCR-confirmed SARS-CoV-2 infection or an uninfected control (not recorded which). The chain carries TRBV7-2 and TRBJ1-2, with TRBD1 identical over 8 bases. The CDR3 coding sequence is TGTGCCAGCAGCTCGGGACAGGTCTATGGCTACACCTTC. Residues: CASSSGQVYGYTF. Full variable domain (missing parts from reference TRBV7-2 and TRBJ1-2): GAGVSQSPSNKVTEKGKDVELRCDPISGHTALYWYRQSLGQGLEFLIYFQGNSAPDKSGLPSDRFSAERTGGSVSTLTIQRTQQEDSAVYLCASSSGQVYGYTFGSGTRLTVV.